This T cell receptor (beta chain) appears in the sequencing data of a study of CD8+ T cells in alopecia areata. Study summary: The drug, tofacitinib, lasted 6 to 18 months, followed by 6 months off drug. Whole-study results and caveats: Scalp data also include sequences from resident alphabeta T cells of normal skin. In lesional scalp, particularly from alopecia totalis/universalis, clonality was higher than in normal scalp.

This clone occurred a few times. Its antigen is unidentified. Lesional scalp punch biopsies and peripheral blood were collected from alopecia areata patients. Germline CDR1 GTSNPN, CDR2 SVGIG (reference sequence). Trimming took 0 bases from V and 4 from J, leaving 12 bases between them. The CDR3 contains 14 residues. cDNA serving as the sequencing template came from extracted, reverse transcribed RNA. Produced via immunoSEQ multiplex PCR; TCRdb's table is partial and in-frame only. The table lists some 180,000 clones, roughly 63% of them singletons. J is TRBJ1-1 and V is TRBV30; possibly TRBD1 for D (6 bases). The sequences come from CD4+ T cells sorted from blood, collected at week 0. The origin of this receptor is a human donor with alopecia areata. CDR3 sequence (DNA): TGTGCCTGGAGTGTACAACCAGGGGTCACTGAAGCTTTCTTT. It encodes CAWSVQPGVTEAFF.